This T cell receptor beta chain came from a study of blood T cell repertoires in COVID-19. Study in general: Sites across the United States, Italy and Spain contributed samples from acute and convalescent COVID-19. The analysed material was cDNA or gDNA that came from T cells, B-cell-depleted T cells, or PBMCs.

CDR1 and CDR2 (germline): SGHNT, YYREEE (reference sequence). The CDR3 has 16 residues. V trimming: 4 bases; J trimming: 4 bases; junction bases outside the gene matches: 9. As originally analysed: Nucleated cell counts were estimated from reference gene primer amplification. Sequencing used immunoSEQ multiplex PCR; TCRdb keeps in-frame clones, though not all of them. Clonal size and the V and J genes are those of that table, whereas D and trimming came from the DNA. The sample shows roughly 200,000 clones, 85% of them seen only once. The chain couples TRBV5-4 to TRBJ2-1; 9 nucleotides line up with TRBD1. Sequencing used peripheral blood. The TCR comes from a woman aged 60 to 75 with acute or convalescent COVID-19. Here the CDR3 DNA reads TGTGCCAGCAGCGGGGGACAGGGAGGGTTTTACAATGAGCAGTTCTTC. This encodes CASSGGQGGFYNEQFF.